These T cell receptor beta chains were read from a single sample in a study of blood T cell repertoires in COVID-19. Assay used: immunoSEQ multiplex PCR; TCRdb lists only in-frame clones, some missing. This table has approximately 62,000 clones, 75% to 90% appearing once. Sequencing was done on a sample of peripheral blood. These receptors originate from a human donor with active COVID-19. The donor label of this sample is uncertain. CDR3s include the opening cysteine and the closing phenylalanine or tryptophan. The D gene is left open where the match is weak. Expanded clones are given a class, and other clones once, few, many or no size at all.

j_gene | abundance | v_gene | d_gene | CDR3nt | CDR3aa
TRBJ1-2 | - | TRBV14 | TRBD1 | TGTGCCAGCAGCCAAGTTTGGGGACAGGGGGCCTATGGCTACACCTTC | CASSQVWGQGAYGYTF
TRBJ1-2 | - | TRBV28 | - | TGTGCCAGCAGCGAATTAATAGGTCCGGGCTATGGCTACACCTTC | CASSELIGPGYGYTF
TRBJ2-5 | - | TRBV25-1 | TRBD1 | TGTGCCAGCAGGTCCCACACAGGGGTCCAAGAGACCCAGTACTTC | CASRSHTGVQETQYF
TRBJ1-1 | - | TRBV6-1 | - | TGTGCCAGCAGTGAACAAATAGGACAACGGGCTTTCTTT | CASSEQIGQRAFF
TRBJ1-3 | - | TRBV27 | TRBD1 | TGTGCCAGCAGTGCAGACAGGGGTTCGGCTGGAAACACCATATATTTT | CASSADRGSAGNTIYF
TRBJ2-1 | - | TRBV28 | TRBD2 | TGTGCCAGCAGGGGGACTAGCGGGAGATATGAGCAGTTCTTC | CASRGTSGRYEQFF
TRBJ2-7 | - | TRBV7-2 | TRBD2 | TGTGCCAGCAGCTTAGAAATCCGGTTGACTAGCACTTACGAGCAGTACTTC | CASSLEIRLTSTYEQYF
TRBJ2-2 | few | TRBV20-1 | TRBD1 | TGCAGTGCTAGTTTCGGGACAGGGGGCACCGGGGAGCTGTTTTTT | CSASFGTGGTGELFF
TRBJ2-3 | - | TRBV6-1 | TRBD2 | TGTGCCAGCAGTGAAGCGTTGGCGGGAGGGGGCACAGATACGCAGTATTTT | CASSEALAGGGTDTQYF
TRBJ2-5 | - | TRBV19 | TRBD1 | TGTGCCGGAAGACAGGGGGCGTCTGGAGAGACCCAGTACTTC | CAGRQGASGETQYF
TRBJ2-2 | - | TRBV7-3 | - | TGTGCCAGCAGCCCAACTAGGGCCATGAACACCGGGGAGCTGTTTTTT | CASSPTRAMNTGELFF
TRBJ1-2 | - | TRBV29-1 | - | TGCAGCGTTGAACTTGGGGCCGGCCCTAACTATGGCTACACCTTC | CSVELGAGPNYGYTF
TRBJ1-4 | - | TRBV30 | TRBD1 | TGTGCCTGGAGTGCACACCAGGGGGCTCGGGAAAAACTGTTTTTT | CAWSAHQGAREKLFF
TRBJ2-7 | - | TRBV9 | - | TGTGCCAGCAGCCAGAGGGGGGGTTACGAGCAGTACTTC | CASSQRGGYEQYF
TRBJ2-7 | - | TRBV4-2 | - | TGTGCCAGCAGCCATAGGGAGAACGAGCAGTACTTC | CASSHRENEQYF
TRBJ2-3 | - | TRBV7-3 | TRBD2 | TGTGCCAGCAGCTTATCCGGTGCCGGGAGGGCAGATACGCAGTATTTT | CASSLSGAGRADTQYF
TRBJ2-1 | - | TRBV9 | TRBD1 | TGTGCCAGCAGCGCCCCCGGGACAGGGGGCTACAATGAGCAGTTCTTC | CASSAPGTGGYNEQFF
TRBJ2-4 | - | TRBV6-2/TRBV6-3 | TRBD2 | TGTGCCAGCAGTTATCTAGCGGGAGGCCCAGGAAACATTCAGTACTTC | CASSYLAGGPGNIQYF
TRBJ1-5 | once | TRBV5-1 | - | TGCGCCAGCAGCTTGGGACAGAATAGCAATCAGCCCCAGCATTTT | CASSLGQNSNQPQHF
TRBJ1-5 | - | TRBV6-2/TRBV6-3 | - | TGTGCCAGCAGCTTGTGGGGAGAACAGCCCCAGCATTTT | CASSLWGEQPQHF
TRBJ2-3 | - | TRBV4-1 | TRBD2 | TGCGCCAGCAGCCAAGGCGGGCTAGCGGGGACAGATACGCAGTATTTT | CASSQGGLAGTDTQYF
TRBJ2-1 | - | TRBV10-3 | - | TGTGCCATCAGTGACAACATGAAGAATGAGCAGTTCTTC | CAISDNMKNEQFF
TRBJ1-5 | - | TRBV28 | - | TGTGCCAGCAGTTTATACGGGATGGAATATCAGCCCCAGCATTTT | CASSLYGMEYQPQHF
TRBJ1-6 | many | TRBV15 | - | TGTGCCACCAGGACAGGTCCCCGAAATGGTTCACCCCTCCACTTT | CATRTGPRNGSPLHF
TRBJ1-1 | - | TRBV7-9 | - | TGTGCCAGCAGCTTACAGGAATACACTGAAGCTTTCTTT | CASSLQEYTEAFF
TRBJ2-1 | few | TRBV7-6 | TRBD2 | TGTGCCAGCAGCTTCAGAGCCCCGGGGGGGATGAACAATGAGCAGTTCTTC | CASSFRAPGGMNNEQFF
TRBJ2-7 | once | TRBV13 | TRBD2 | TGTGCCAGCAGCTCCCAGGGAGCGGGAGAACAGGAGCAGTACTTC | CASSSQGAGEQEQYF
TRBJ2-1 | - | TRBV7-2 | TRBD2 | TGTGCCAGCAGCTTAGTCGGGGGGGACTACAATGAGCAGTTCTTC | CASSLVGGDYNEQFF
TRBJ1-6 | - | TRBV15 | - | TGTGCCACCAGAGTCACCCCCTCTAGTAATTCACCCCTCCACTTT | CATRVTPSSNSPLHF
TRBJ1-2 | once | TRBV27 | - | TGTGCCAGCAGTTTATCGGGGGGGGACGGCTACACCTTC | CASSLSGGDGYTF
TRBJ2-3 | once | TRBV7-2 | TRBD2 | TGTGCCAGCAGCTCTAGGACTAGCGGGGACGAAGGTATAGATACGCAGTATTTT | CASSSRTSGDEGIDTQYF
TRBJ2-7 | - | TRBV21-1 | - | TGTGCCAGCCGGGACAGCGCCTACGAGCAGTACTTC | CASRDSAYEQYF
TRBJ2-5 | - | TRBV6-4 | TRBD1 | TGTGCCAGCAGTGACACAGGGGACAGGGGGAAAGAGACCCAGTACTTC | CASSDTGDRGKETQYF
TRBJ1-5 | - | TRBV19 | - | TGTGCCAGTAGTATCGGGGGTGATCAGCCCCAGCATTTT | CASSIGGDQPQHF
TRBJ1-2 | - | TRBV3-1/TRBV3-2 | TRBD1 | TGTGCCAGCAGCCAAATACAGGGGGTTAACTATGGCTACACCTTC | CASSQIQGVNYGYTF
TRBJ2-6 | - | TRBV28 | - | TGTGCCCGCCCGGGGAATATTGTCTCTGGGGCCAACGTCCTGACTTTC | CARPGNIVSGANVLTF
TRBJ1-1 | - | TRBV12-3/TRBV12-4 | TRBD1 | TGTGCCAGCAGAACAGGGGTGTCTGAAGCTTTCTTT | CASRTGVSEAFF
TRBJ1-2 | - | TRBV27 | - | TGTGCCAGCAGACAGGGCCCTAGCTATGGCTACACCTTC | CASRQGPSYGYTF
TRBJ2-3 | - | TRBV10-3 | - | TGTGCCATCAGCTCAGATGGGGGGTACACAGATACGCAGTATTTT | CAISSDGGYTDTQYF
TRBJ1-4 | - | TRBV27 | - | TGTGCCAGCAGTCACAGAGAAAAACTGTTTTTT | CASSHREKLFF
TRBJ1-4 | - | TRBV25-1 | TRBD1 | TGTGCCAGCAGTGAATGGAGGGGGCTGAGGACAACTAATGAAAAACTGTTTTTT | CASSEWRGLRTTNEKLFF
TRBJ2-7 | - | TRBV5-4 | - | TGTGCCAGCAGCTTACCCTCGCGGGCGTTGGACGAGCAGTACTTC | CASSLPSRALDEQYF
TRBJ2-7 | - | TRBV7-3 | - | TGTGCCAGCAGTCAGAGCGGCCGAGCCTACGAGCAGTACTTC | CASSQSGRAYEQYF
TRBJ2-3 | - | TRBV7-3 | TRBD2 | TGTGCCAGCAGCCGACTAGCGGGGAGCACAGATACGCAGTATTTT | CASSRLAGSTDTQYF
TRBJ2-3 | - | TRBV5-8 | TRBD2 | TGTGCCAGCAGCTTGGCCGGGAGGGCCAGGGATACGCAGTATTTT | CASSLAGRARDTQYF
TRBJ2-5 | - | TRBV3-1/TRBV3-2 | TRBD2 | TGTGCCAGCAGCCGGAGGAGCGGGGGGATCCTTCAAGAGACCCAGTACTTC | CASSRRSGGILQETQYF
TRBJ2-7 | once | TRBV13 | TRBD1 | TGTGCCAGCAGCTTAGGGGACAGGGGCGAGCAGTACTTC | CASSLGDRGEQYF
TRBJ2-2 | - | TRBV6-5 | - | TGTGCCAGCAGCCCACTAGCGAACACCGGGGAGCTGTTTTTT | CASSPLANTGELFF
TRBJ2-5 | - | TRBV10-1 | - | TGCGCCAGCAGCTTCTCACGGGGACAAGAGACCCAGTACTTC | CASSFSRGQETQYF
TRBJ2-7 | - | TRBV5-1 | TRBD2 | TGCGCCAGCAGCCGGGGGACTAGCGGGAGCGACGAGCAGTACTTC | CASSRGTSGSDEQYF
TRBJ2-3 | - | TRBV7-6 | TRBD2 | TGTGCCAGCAGCTTAGGACGCGGGGGTTTCGCAGATACGCAGTATTTT | CASSLGRGGFADTQYF
TRBJ2-7 | - | TRBV12-3/TRBV12-4 | - | TGTGCCAGCAGTTACGGGAGTGTTGAGCAGTACTTC | CASSYGSVEQYF
TRBJ2-2 | once | TRBV6-5 | - | TGTGCCAGCATGCCACAGGGCATGAACACCGGGGAGCTGTTTTTT | CASMPQGMNTGELFF
TRBJ1-3 | - | TRBV15 | - | TGTGCCACCAGCAGAGATGTAGGGGGTACTGGAAACACCATATATTTT | CATSRDVGGTGNTIYF